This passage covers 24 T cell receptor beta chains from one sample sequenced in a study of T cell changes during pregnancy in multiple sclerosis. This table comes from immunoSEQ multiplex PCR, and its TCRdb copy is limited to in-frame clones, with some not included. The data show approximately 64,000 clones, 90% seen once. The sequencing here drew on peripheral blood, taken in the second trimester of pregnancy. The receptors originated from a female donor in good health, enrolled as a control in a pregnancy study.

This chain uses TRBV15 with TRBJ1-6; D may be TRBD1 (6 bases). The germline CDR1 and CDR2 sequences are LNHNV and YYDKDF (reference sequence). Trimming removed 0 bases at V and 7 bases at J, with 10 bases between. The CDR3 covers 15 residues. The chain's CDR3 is CATSRDRGKNSPLHF. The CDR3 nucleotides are TGTGCCACCAGCAGAGACAGGGGAAAGAATTCACCCCTCCACTTT.

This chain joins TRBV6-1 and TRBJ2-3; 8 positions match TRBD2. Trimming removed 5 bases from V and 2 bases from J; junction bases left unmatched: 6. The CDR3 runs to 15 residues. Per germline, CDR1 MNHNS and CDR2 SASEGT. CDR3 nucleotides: TGTGCCAGCAGTACCCCTAGCGGGTACACAGATACGCAGTATTTT. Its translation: CASSTPSGYTDTQYF.

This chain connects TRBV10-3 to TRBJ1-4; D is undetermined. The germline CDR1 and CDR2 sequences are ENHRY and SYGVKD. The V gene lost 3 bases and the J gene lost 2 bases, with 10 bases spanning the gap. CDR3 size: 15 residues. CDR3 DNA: TGTGCCATCAGTGATTTCGGGGTGACTAATGAAAAACTGTTTTTT. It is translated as CAISDFGVTNEKLFF.

CDR3 sequence (DNA): TGTGCCAGCAGCTTGGAGTCGGGGGACACAGATACGCAGTATTTT. Translating gives CASSLESGDTDTQYF. The rearrangement links TRBV5-8 to TRBJ2-3, with a possible D match to TRBD2 (6 bases). V lost 0 bases to trimming and J lost 2 bases, with 10 bases between them. CDR3 length equals 15 residues. Germline CDR1 is SGHTS and CDR2 is YDEGEE.

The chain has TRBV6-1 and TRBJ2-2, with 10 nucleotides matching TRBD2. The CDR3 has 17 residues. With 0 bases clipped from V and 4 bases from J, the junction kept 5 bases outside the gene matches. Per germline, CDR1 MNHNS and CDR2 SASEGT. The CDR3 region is CASSEAGGLAPTGELFF. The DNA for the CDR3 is TGTGCCAGCAGTGAAGCGGGGGGACTAGCGCCCACCGGGGAGCTGTTTTTT.

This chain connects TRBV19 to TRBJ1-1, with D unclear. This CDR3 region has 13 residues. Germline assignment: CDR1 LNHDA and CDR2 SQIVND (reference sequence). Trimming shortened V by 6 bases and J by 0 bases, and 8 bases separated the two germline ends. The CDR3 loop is CASSWAMNTEAFF. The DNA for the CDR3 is TGTGCCAGTAGCTGGGCTATGAACACTGAAGCTTTCTTT. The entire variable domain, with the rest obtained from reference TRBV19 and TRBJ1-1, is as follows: DGGITQSPKYLFRKEGQNVTLSCEQNLNHDAMYWYRQDPGQGLRLIYYSQIVNDFQKGDIAEGYSVSREKKESFPLTVTSAQKNPTAFYLCASSWAMNTEAFFGQGTRLTVV.

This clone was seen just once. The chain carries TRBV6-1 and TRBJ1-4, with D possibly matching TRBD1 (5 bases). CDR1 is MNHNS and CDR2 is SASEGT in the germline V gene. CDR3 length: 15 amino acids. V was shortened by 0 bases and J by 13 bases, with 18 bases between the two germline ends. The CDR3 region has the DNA TGTGCCAGCAGTGAAGCGCTTCGGGCGGCGCAGGGACTGTTTTTT. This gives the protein CASSEALRAAQGLFF.

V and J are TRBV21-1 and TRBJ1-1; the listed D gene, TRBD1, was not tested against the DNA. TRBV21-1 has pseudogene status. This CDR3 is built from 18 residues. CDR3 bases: TGTGCCAGCAGCACCCCGGGACAGGGTTGGTGGGGAAACACTGAAGCTTTCTTT. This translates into CASSTPGQGWWGNTEAFF.

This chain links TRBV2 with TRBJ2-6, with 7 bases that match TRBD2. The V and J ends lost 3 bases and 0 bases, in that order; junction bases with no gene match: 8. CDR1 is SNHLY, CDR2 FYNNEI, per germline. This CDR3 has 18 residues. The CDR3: CASSDLVGRGSGANVLTF. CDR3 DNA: TGTGCCAGCAGTGATTTGGTGGGGAGGGGCTCTGGGGCCAACGTCCTGACTTTC.

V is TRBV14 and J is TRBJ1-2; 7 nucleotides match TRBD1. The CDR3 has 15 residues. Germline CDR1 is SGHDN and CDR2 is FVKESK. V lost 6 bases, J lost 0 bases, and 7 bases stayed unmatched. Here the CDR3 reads CASRPLQGPNYGYTF. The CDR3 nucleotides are TGTGCCAGCAGACCCTTACAGGGGCCTAACTATGGCTACACCTTC.

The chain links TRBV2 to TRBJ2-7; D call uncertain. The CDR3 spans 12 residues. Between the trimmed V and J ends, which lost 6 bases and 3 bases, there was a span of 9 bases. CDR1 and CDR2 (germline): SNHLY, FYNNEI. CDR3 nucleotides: TGTGCCAGCAGGGGCGATAACTACGAGCAGTACTTC. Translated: CASRGDNYEQYF.

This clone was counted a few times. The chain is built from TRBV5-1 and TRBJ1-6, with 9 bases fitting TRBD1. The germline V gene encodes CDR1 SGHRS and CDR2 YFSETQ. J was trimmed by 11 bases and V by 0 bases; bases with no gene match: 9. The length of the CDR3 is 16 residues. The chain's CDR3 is CASSLETGGVMTPLHF. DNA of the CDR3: TGCGCCAGCAGCTTGGAGACAGGGGGTGTTATGACACCCCTCCACTTT.

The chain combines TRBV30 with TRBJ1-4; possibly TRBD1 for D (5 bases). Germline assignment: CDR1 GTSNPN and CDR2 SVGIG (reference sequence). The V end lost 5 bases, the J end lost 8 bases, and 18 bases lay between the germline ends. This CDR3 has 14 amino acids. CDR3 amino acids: CAWGNRGYGEKLFF. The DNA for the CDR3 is TGTGCCTGGGGGAATCGGGGGTATGGCGAAAAACTGTTTTTT.

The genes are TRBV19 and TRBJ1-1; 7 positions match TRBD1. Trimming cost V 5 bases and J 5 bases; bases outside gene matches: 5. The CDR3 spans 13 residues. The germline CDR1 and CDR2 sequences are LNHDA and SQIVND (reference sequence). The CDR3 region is CASSPSGGTEAFF. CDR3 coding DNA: TGTGCCAGTAGTCCTTCAGGGGGAACTGAAGCTTTCTTT.

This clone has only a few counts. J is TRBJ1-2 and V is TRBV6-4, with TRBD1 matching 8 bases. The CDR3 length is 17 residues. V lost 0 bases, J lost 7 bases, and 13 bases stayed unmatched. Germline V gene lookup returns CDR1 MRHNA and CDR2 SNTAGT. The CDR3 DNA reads TGTGCCAGCAGTGACTCGTTTCAGCGACAGGGGAAAGCTGGCTACACCTTC. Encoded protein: CASSDSFQRQGKAGYTF.

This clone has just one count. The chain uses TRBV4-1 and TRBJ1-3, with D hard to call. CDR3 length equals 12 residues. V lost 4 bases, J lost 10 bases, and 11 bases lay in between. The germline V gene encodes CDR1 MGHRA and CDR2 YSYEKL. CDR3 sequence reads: CASSLLGVTIYF. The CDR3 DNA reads TGCGCCAGCAGCCTCCTCGGGGTAACCATATATTTT.

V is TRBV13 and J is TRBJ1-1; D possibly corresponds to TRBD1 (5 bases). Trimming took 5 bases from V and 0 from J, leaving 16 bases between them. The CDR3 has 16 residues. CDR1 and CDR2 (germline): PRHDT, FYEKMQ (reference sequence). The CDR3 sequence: CASSPAGEGLNTEAFF. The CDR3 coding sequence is TGTGCCAGCAGCCCCGCGGGGGAGGGGCTGAACACTGAAGCTTTCTTT.

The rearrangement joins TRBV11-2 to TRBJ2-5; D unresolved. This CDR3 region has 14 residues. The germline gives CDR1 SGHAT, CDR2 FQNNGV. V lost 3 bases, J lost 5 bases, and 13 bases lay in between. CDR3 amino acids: CASSFLQDLETQYF. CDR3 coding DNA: TGTGCCAGCAGCTTTCTTCAGGATTTGGAGACCCAGTACTTC.

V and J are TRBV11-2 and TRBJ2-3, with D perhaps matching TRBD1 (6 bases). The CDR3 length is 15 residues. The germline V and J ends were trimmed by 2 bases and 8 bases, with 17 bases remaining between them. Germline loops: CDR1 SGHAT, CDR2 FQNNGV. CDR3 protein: CASSLLPGAESTQYF. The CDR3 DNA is TGTGCCAGCAGCTTACTACCAGGGGCAGAGAGTACGCAGTATTTT.

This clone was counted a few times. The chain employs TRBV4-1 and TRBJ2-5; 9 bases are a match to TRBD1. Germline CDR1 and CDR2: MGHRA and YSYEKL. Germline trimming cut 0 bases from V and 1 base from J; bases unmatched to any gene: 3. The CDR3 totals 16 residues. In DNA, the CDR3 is TGCGCCAGCAGCCAAGAGGGACAGGGCCCCCAAGAGACCCAGTACTTC. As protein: CASSQEGQGPQETQYF.

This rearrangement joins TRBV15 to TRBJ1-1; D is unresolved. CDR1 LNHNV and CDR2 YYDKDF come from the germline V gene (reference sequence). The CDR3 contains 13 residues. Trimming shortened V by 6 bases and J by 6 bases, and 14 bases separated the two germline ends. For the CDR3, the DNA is TGTGCCACCAGGGAAGGAGGGTTACCTGAAGCTTTCTTT. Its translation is CATREGGLPEAFF. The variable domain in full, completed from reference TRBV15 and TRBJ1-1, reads DAMVIQNPRYQVTQFGKPVTLSCSQTLNHNVMYWYQQKSSQAPKLLFHYYDKDFNNEADTPDNFQSRRPNTSFCFLDIRSPGLGDTAMYLCATREGGLPEAFFGQGTRLTVV.

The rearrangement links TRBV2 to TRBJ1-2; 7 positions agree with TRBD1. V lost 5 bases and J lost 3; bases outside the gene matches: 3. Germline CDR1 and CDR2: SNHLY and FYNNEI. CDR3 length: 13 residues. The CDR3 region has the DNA TGTGCCAGCAGTAGGGACAGCTACTATGGCTACACCTTC. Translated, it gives CASSRDSYYGYTF.

The CDR3 spells CASSPRQGRGSEQYF. For the CDR3, the DNA is TGTGCCAGCTCACCACGCCAGGGTAGGGGCAGCGAGCAGTACTTC. The chain combines TRBV18 with TRBJ2-7, with D tentatively TRBD1 (5 bases). Deletions cut 1 base from V and 6 bases from J, with 16 bases between. The CDR3 spans 15 residues. Germline V CDR1 and CDR2: KGHSH, LQKENI. The variable domain in full, completed from reference TRBV18 and TRBJ2-7, reads NAGVMQNPRHLVRRRGQEARLRCSPMKGHSHVYWYRQLPEEGLKFMVYLQKENIIDESGMPKERFSAEFPKEGPSILRIQQVVRGDSAAYFCASSPRQGRGSEQYFGPGTRLTVT.

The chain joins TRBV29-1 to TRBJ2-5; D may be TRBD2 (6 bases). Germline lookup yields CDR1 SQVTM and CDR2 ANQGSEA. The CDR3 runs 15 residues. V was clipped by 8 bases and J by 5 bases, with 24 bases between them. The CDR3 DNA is TGCAGCATCGGCGGGCGGCGGGGTGGAGGGGAGACCCAGTACTTC. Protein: CSIGGRRGGGETQYF. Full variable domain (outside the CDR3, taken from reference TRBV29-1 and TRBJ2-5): SAVISQKPSRDICQRGTSLTIQCQVDSQVTMMFWYRQQPGQSLTLIATANQGSEATYESGFVIDKFPISRPNLTFSTLTVSNMSPEDSSIYLCSIGGRRGGGETQYFGPGTRLLVL.